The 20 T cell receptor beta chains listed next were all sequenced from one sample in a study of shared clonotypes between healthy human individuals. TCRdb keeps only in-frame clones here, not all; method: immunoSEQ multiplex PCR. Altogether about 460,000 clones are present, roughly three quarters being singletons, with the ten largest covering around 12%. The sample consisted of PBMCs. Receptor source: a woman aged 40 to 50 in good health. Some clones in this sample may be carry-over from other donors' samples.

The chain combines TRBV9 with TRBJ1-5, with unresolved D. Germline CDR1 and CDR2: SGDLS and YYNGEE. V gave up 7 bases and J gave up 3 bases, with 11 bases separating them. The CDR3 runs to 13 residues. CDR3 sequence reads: CASGRFPNQPQHF. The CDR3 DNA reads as TGTGCCAGCGGGAGATTTCCCAATCAGCCCCAGCATTTT.

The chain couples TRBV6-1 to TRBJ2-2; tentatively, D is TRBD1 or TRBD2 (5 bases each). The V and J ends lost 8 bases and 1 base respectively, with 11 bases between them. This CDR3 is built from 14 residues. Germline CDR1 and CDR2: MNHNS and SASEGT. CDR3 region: CASEGRMNTGELFF. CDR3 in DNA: TGTGCCAGCGAGGGGCGCATGAACACCGGGGAGCTGTTTTTT.

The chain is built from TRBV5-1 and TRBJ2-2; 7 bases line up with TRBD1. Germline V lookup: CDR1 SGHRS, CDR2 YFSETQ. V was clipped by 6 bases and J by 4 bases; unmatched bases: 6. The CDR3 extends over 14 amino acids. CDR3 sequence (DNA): TGCGCCAGCACAACAGGGGTGTCCACCGGGGAGCTGTTTTTT. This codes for CASTTGVSTGELFF.

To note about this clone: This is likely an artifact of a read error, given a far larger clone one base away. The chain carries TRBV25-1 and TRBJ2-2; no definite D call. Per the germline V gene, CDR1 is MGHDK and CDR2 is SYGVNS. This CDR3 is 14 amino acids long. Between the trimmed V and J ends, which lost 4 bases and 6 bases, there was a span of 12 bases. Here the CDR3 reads CASSVPGWAGELFF. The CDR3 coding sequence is TGTGCCAGCAGTGTACCTGGGTGGGCCGGGGAGCTGTTTTTT. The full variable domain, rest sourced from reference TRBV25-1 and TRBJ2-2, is EADIYQTPRYLVIGTGKKITLECSQTMGHDKMYWYQQDPGMELHLIHYSYGVNSTEKGDLSSESTVSRIRTEHFPLTLESARPSHTSQYLCASSVPGWAGELFFGEGSRLTVL.

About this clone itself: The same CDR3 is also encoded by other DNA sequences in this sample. CDR3 sequence reads: CASSLDREKDGYTF. The CDR3 region has the DNA TGCGCCAGCAGCTTGGACAGGGAGAAGGATGGCTACACCTTC. The J gene is TRBJ1-2, the V gene TRBV5-1, with D possibly matching TRBD1 (6 bases). Germline CDR1 SGHRS, CDR2 YFSETQ. The CDR3 runs 14 residues. Trimming removed 0 bases at V and 6 bases at J, with 12 bases between. The variable domain in full, completed from reference TRBV5-1 and TRBJ1-2, reads KAGVTQTPRYLIKTRGQQVTLSCSPISGHRSVSWYQQTPGQGLQFLFEYFSETQRNKGNFPGRFSGRQFSNSRSEMNVSTLELGDSALYLCASSLDREKDGYTFGSGTRLTVV.

The CDR3, as DNA: TGTGCCAGCAGTCGTACTAGCGAGAACACCGGGGAGCTGTTTTTT. Protein: CASSRTSENTGELFF. J is TRBJ2-2 and V is TRBV27; TRBD2 aligns across 7 bases. V gave up 5 bases and J gave up 1 base; unmatched junction bases: 4. Germline assignment: CDR1 MNHEY and CDR2 SMNVEV (reference sequence). There are 15 residues in the CDR3.

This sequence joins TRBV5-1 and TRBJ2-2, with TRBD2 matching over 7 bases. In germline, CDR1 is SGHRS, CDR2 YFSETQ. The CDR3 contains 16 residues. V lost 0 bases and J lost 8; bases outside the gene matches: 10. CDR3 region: CASSLGLARGSGELFF. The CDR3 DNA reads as TGCGCCAGCAGCTTGGGACTAGCTCGGGGATCGGGGGAGCTGTTTTTT.

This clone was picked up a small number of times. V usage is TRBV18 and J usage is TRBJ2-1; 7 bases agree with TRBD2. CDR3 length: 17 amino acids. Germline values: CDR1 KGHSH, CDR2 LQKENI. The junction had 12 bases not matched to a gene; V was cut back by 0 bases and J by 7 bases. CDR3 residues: CASSPPTGTTRMNEQFF. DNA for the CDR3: TGTGCCAGCTCACCACCTACCGGGACTACCCGGATGAATGAGCAGTTCTTC.

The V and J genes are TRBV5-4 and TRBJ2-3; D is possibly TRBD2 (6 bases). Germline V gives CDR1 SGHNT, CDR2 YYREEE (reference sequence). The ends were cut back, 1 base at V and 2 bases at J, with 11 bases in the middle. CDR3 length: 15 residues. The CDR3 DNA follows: TGTGCCAGCAGCTTGTCGGGGGAGGCCACAGATACGCAGTATTTT. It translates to CASSLSGEATDTQYF. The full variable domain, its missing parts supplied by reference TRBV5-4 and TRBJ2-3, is ETGVTQSPTHLIKTRGQQVTLRCSSQSGHNTVSWYQQALGQGPQFIFQYYREEENGRGNFPPRFSGLQFPNYSSELNVNALELDDSALYLCASSLSGEATDTQYFGPGTRLTVL.

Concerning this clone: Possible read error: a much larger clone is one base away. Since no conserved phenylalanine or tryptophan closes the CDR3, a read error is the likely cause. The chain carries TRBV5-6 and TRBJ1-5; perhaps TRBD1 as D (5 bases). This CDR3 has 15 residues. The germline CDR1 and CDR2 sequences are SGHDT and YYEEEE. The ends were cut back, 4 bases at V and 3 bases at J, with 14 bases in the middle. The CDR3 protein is CASSRTLGVNQPQHS. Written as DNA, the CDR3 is TGTGCCAGCAGCCGTACACTAGGGGTCAATCAGCCCCAGCATTCT.

The CDR3 protein is CASSWGNEQFF. CDR3 DNA sequence: TGTGCCAGCAGTTGGGGGAATGAGCAGTTCTTC. The genes are TRBV6-5 and TRBJ2-1; D may be TRBD1 or TRBD2 (5 bases each). V gave up 4 bases and J gave up 7 bases, with 5 bases separating them. Looked up from germline, CDR1 is MNHEY and CDR2 is SVGAGI. The length of the CDR3 is 11 residues.

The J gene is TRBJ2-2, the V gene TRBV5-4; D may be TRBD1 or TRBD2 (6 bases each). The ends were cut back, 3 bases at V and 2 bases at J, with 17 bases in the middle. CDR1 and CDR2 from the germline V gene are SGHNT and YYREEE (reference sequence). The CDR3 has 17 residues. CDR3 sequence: CASSSGGLVVNTGELFF. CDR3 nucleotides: TGTGCCAGCAGCTCTGGGGGGCTAGTTGTTAACACCGGGGAGCTGTTTTTT.

The CDR3 sequence is CASRTGTASTEAFF. In DNA form, the CDR3 reads TGCGCCAGCAGAACCGGGACAGCCAGCACTGAAGCTTTCTTT. The chain has TRBV4-1 and TRBJ1-1; 7 nucleotides match TRBD1. This CDR3 has 14 residues. The ends lost 6 bases at V and 4 bases at J; junction bases unmatched: 8. CDR1 and CDR2 from the germline V gene are MGHRA and YSYEKL.

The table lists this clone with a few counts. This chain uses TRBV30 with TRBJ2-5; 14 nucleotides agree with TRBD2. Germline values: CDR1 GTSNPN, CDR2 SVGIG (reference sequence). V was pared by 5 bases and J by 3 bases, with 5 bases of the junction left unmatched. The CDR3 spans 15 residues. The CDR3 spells CAWVTGLAGEETQYF. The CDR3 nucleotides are TGTGCCTGGGTTACGGGACTAGCGGGAGAAGAGACCCAGTACTTC.

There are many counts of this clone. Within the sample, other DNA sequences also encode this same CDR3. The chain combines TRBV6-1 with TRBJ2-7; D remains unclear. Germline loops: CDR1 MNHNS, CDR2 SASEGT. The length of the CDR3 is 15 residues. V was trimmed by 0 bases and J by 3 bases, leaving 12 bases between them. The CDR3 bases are TGTGCCAGCAGTGAAGCAGCCTATTATATCTACGAGCAGTACTTC. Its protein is CASSEAAYYIYEQYF.

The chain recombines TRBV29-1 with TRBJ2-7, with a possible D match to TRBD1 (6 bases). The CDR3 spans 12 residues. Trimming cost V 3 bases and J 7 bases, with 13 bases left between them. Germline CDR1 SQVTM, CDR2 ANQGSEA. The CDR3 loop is CSVERTAGEQYF. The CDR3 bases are TGCAGCGTTGAGCGGACAGCTGGGGAGCAGTACTTC.

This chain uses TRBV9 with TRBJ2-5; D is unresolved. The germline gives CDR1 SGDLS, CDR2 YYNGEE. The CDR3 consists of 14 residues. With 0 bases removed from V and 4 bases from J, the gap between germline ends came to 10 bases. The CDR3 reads CASSVDPVAETQYF. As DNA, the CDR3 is TGTGCCAGCAGCGTAGACCCAGTGGCAGAGACCCAGTACTTC.

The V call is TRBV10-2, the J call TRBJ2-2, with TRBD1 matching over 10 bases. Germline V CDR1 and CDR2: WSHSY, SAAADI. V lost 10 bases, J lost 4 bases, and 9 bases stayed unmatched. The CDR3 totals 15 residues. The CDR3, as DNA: TGCGCCACCACCTCGGGACAGGGGATCACCGGGGAGCTGTTTTTT. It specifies CATTSGQGITGELFF.

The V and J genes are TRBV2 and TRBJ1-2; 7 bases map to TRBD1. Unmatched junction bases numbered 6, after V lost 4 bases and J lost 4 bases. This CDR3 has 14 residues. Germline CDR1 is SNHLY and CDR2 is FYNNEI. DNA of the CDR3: TGTGCCAGCAGTGGCGGCAGGGGGGGCTATGGCTACACCTTC. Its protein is CASSGGRGGYGYTF.

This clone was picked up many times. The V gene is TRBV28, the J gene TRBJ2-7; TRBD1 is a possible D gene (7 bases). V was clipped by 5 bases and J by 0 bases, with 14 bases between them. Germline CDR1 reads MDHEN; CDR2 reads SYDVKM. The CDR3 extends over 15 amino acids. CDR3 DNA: TGTGCCAGCAGTGCTCCCAGGGGGGTCTCCTACGAGCAGTACTTC. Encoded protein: CASSAPRGVSYEQYF.